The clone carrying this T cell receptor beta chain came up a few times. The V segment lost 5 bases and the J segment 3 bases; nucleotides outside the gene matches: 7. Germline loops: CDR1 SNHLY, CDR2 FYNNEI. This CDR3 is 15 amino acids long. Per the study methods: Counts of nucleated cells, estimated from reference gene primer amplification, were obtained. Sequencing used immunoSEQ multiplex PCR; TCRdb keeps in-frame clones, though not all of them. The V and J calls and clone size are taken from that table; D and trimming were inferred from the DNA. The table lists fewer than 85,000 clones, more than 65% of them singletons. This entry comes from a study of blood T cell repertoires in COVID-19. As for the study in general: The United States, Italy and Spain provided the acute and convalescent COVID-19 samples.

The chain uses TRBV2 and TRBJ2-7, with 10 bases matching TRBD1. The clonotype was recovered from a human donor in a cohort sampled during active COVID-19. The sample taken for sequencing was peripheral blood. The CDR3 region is CASSRAGQGIYEQYF. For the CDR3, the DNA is TGTGCCAGCAGTCGGGCGGGACAGGGGATCTACGAGCAGTACTTC.